This T cell receptor (beta chain) came from a study of T cell changes during pregnancy in multiple sclerosis. CDR3 size: 15 residues. From germline, CDR1 is SGHNT and CDR2 YENEEA. Trimming cost V 4 bases and J 0 bases, with 9 bases left between them. Using immunoSEQ multiplex PCR, the repertoire was profiled, and TCRdb retains in-frame clones only, with some absent. Of 55,000 to 65,000 clones detected, more than 80% appear once; the ten largest clones hold around 0.85%. The TCR comes from a female donor in good health, enrolled as a control in a pregnancy study. The sequenced sample was peripheral blood, obtained in the first trimester of pregnancy. J is TRBJ1-4 and V is TRBV11-3; the D is unclear. The CDR3 DNA reads TGTGCCAGCAGCTACGGGCGGGCAACTAATGAAAAACTGTTTTTT. Translation: CASSYGRATNEKLFF. Drawing the rest from reference TRBV11-3 and TRBJ1-4, the complete variable domain is EAGVVQSPRYKIIEKKQPVAFWCNPISGHNTLYWYLQNLGQGPELLIRYENEEAVDDSQLPKDRFSAERLKGVDSTLKIQPAELGDSAVYLCASSYGRATNEKLFFGSGTQLSVL.